Sequencing of this T cell receptor beta chain was carried out in a study of cytomegalovirus exposure and HLA in healthy donors. Primers: 60 Vbeta forward and 13 Jbeta reverse. The repertoire was sequenced with immunoSEQ multiplex PCR; TCRdb's copy has only in-frame clones and lacks some. The sample yields 80,000 to 90,000 clones, more than 70% seen once. In germline, CDR1 is MNHNS, CDR2 SASEGT. The CDR3 contains 13 residues. Trimming at V came to 2 bases and at J to 6 bases, leaving 3 bases not matched to a gene. This clone turned up a few times. Its matching antigen is unknown. Study-wide points: Later analysis identified a missense DCLRE1C variant that was linked to TCR beta V- and J-gene trimming.

The sequence was obtained from a man between 35 and 55 years old in good health and CMV-seronegative. The material sequenced was PBMCs. V and J are TRBV6-1 and TRBJ1-2; 7 positions agree with TRBD1. Written as DNA, the CDR3 is TGTGCCAGCAGTGAACGGGACAGAGATGGCTACACCTTC. Residues: CASSERDRDGYTF.